This T cell receptor beta chain was recorded in a study of T cells of healthy individuals. V lost 5 bases and J 2 bases, leaving 10 bases between the germline ends. This CDR3 is 15 amino acids long. This clonotype was detected many times. TCRdb re-called the 5' RACE reads with MiXCR, one entry per CDR3 protein. The sample lists about 96,000 distinct CDR3 sequences; approximately 16% were seen once. The TCR was taken from a human donor in good health. The genes are TRBV12-3 or TRBV12-4 and TRBJ2-6; D uncertain. CDR3 nucleotide sequence: TGTGCCAGCAGTCCCCACAGCACTGGGGCCAACGTCCTGACTTTC. Translating gives CASSPHSTGANVLTF.